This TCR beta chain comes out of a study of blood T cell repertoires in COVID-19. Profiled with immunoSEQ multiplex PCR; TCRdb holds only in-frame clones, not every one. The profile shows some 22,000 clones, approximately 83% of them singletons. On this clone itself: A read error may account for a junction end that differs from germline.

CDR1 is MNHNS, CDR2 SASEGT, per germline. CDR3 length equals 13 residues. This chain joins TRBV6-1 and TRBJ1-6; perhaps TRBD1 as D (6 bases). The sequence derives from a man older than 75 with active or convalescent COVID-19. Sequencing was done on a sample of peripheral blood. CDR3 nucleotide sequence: TGTGCCAGCAGAGAAGGACAGCCTTCACCCCTCCACTTT. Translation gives CASREGQPSPLHF.